These 8 T cell receptor beta chains originate from one sample sequenced in a study of T cells after posttransplantation cyclophosphamide. Profiling relied on immunoSEQ multiplex PCR, and the TCRdb table lists in-frame clones only, not all of them. The sample presents about 25,000 clones, none singletons. Treatment was busulfan-fludarabine conditioning, a marrow graft, and cyclophosphamide on days +3 and +4. The sample was PBMCs, taken after allogeneic stem cell transplant with posttransplant cyclophosphamide. These receptors all come from a male patient in his late teens or twenties who received an allogeneic stem cell transplant from a related donor, was CMV-positive, and had no GVHD. Some T cells may be the graft donor's.

Ten or more counts support this clone. The CDR3 is CASSMGRGLSLAKNIQYF. The CDR3 region has the DNA TGTGCCAGTAGTATGGGTCGGGGACTATCACTAGCCAAAAACATTCAGTACTTC. V is TRBV19 and J is TRBJ2-4, with 7 bases aligning to TRBD2. Per germline, CDR1 LNHDA and CDR2 SQIVND (reference sequence). With V trimmed by 3 bases and J by 0 bases, 11 bases remained unmatched. This CDR3 region has 18 residues.

This clone was seen a handful of times. The chain links TRBV5-1 to TRBJ2-3; 8 nucleotides line up with TRBD1. Germline V gene sequence: CDR1 SGHRS, CDR2 YFSETQ. Trimming cost V 3 bases and J 5 bases; bases outside gene matches: 11. This CDR3 has 16 amino acids. CDR3 DNA: TGCGCCAGCAGCTGGGGGGCGGGACAGGAGAAAGATACGCAGTATTTT. Translated: CASSWGAGQEKDTQYF.

There are many counts of this clone. V usage is TRBV19 and J usage is TRBJ1-1, with no clear D. The germline V gene encodes CDR1 LNHDA and CDR2 SQIVND (reference sequence). V shed 4 bases and J shed 2 bases, with 11 bases lying between them. This CDR3 spans 14 amino acids. CDR3 bases: TGTGCCAGTAGTAGAGGACTGATTAACACTGAAGCTTTCTTT. As protein: CASSRGLINTEAFF.

This clone has a count of ten or more. The rearrangement links TRBV4-1 to TRBJ2-6; D is ambiguous. CDR3 length: 16 amino acids. Germline CDR1 and CDR2: MGHRA and YSYEKL. The V end was cut by 1 base, the J end by 2 bases, with 9 bases between. The CDR3 DNA reads TGCGCCAGCAGCCAAGGGTCGGTGGCTGGGGCCAACGTCCTGACTTTC. Protein product: CASSQGSVAGANVLTF.

This clone was detected ten times or more. This chain joins TRBV6-1 and TRBJ1-2; tentative D call: TRBD1 (5 bases). Germline CDR1 and CDR2: MNHNS and SASEGT. The CDR3 consists of 14 residues. V lost 7 bases to trimming and J lost 4 bases, with 16 bases between them. DNA for the CDR3: TGTGCCAGCAAGGTTGTAGGACACCTCTATGGCTACACCTTC. Encoded protein: CASKVVGHLYGYTF.

This clone was found many times. The V call is TRBV4-1, the J call TRBJ1-2; maybe TRBD1 (5 bases). Germline V gene lookup returns CDR1 MGHRA and CDR2 YSYEKL. The CDR3 has 12 residues. V shed 5 bases and J shed 7 bases, with 11 bases lying between them. The DNA for the CDR3 is TGCGCCAGCAGCAACAGGTCCTTTGGCTACACCTTC. Translating gives CASSNRSFGYTF.

Regarding this clone: Without the conserved terminal phenylalanine or tryptophan, this CDR3 likely stems from a read error. This sequence joins TRBV4-1 and TRBJ2-7, with a tentative D call TRBD1 (5 bases). Per the germline V gene, CDR1 is MGHRA and CDR2 is YSYEKL. The CDR3 has 15 residues. The germline V and J ends were trimmed by 0 bases and 2 bases, with 11 bases remaining between them. DNA of the CDR3: TGCGCCAGCAGCCAAGAAGGGGTTCCGACCTACGAGCAGTACCTC. This codes for CASSQEGVPTYEQYL.

Ten or more counts support this clone. The chain recombines TRBV7-2 with TRBJ1-5, with D maybe TRBD1 (6 bases). The germline V and J ends were trimmed by 1 base and 0 bases, with 13 bases remaining between them. The CDR3 sequence is 17 residues long. Germline V gene lookup returns CDR1 SGHTA and CDR2 FQGNSA. CDR3 in amino acids: CASSLVGAGASNQPQHF. CDR3 bases: TGTGCCAGCAGCTTAGTAGGTGCAGGGGCTAGCAATCAGCCCCAGCATTTT. The full variable domain, its missing parts supplied by reference TRBV7-2 and TRBJ1-5, is GAGVSQSPSNKVTEKGKDVELRCDPISGHTALYWYRQSLGQGLEFLIYFQGNSAPDKSGLPSDRFSAERTGGSVSTLTIQRTQQEDSAVYLCASSLVGAGASNQPQHFGDGTRLSIL.